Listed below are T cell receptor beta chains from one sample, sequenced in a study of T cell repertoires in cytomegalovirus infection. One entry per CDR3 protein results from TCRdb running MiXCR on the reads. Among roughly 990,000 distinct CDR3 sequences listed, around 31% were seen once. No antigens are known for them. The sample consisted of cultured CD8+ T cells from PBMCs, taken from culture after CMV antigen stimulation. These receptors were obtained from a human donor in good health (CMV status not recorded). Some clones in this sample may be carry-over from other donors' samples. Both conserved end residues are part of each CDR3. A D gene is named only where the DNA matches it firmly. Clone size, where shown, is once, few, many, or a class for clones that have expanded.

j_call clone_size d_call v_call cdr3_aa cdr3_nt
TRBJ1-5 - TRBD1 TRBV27 CASSSTGRFQPQHF TGTGCCAGCAGTTCGACAGGGAGGTTTCAGCCCCAGCATTTT
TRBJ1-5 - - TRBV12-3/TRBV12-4 CASSLAPGYLDFDPDQPKHF TGTGCCAGCAGTTTAGCTCCCGGGTACCTCGACTTCGACCCAGATCAGCCCAAGCATTTT
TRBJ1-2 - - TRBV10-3 CAIMSGGGGYTF TGTGCCATCATGTCAGGAGGCGGTGGCTACACCTTC
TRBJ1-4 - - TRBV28 CASSSGRYNEKLFF TGTGCCAGCAGTTCCGGACGGTATAATGAAAAACTGTTTTTT
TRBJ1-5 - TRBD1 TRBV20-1 CSARTGTGEPIYQPQHF TGCAGTGCTAGAACCGGGACAGGGGAACCAATATATCAGCCCCAGCATTTT
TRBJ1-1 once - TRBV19 CASSGEGQRGPGTTEAFF TGTGCCAGTAGTGGCGAGGGACAAAGGGGTCCAGGAACCACTGAAGCTTTCTTT
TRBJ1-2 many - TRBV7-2 CASSLVGVLDGYTF TGTGCCAGCAGCTTAGTAGGGGTACTTGATGGCTACACCTTC
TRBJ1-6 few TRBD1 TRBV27 CASNTGTGNSPLHF TGTGCCAGCAATACCGGGACAGGAAATTCACCCCTCCACTTT
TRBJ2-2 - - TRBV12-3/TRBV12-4 CASSWAGGELFF TGTGCCAGCAGCTGGGCTGGCGGGGAGCTGTTTTTT
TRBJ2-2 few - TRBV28 CASSFPDRPNTGELFF TGTGCCAGCAGTTTTCCAGACAGACCGAACACCGGGGAGCTGTTTTTT
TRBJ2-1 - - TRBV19 CASSIGTYNEQFF TGTGCCAGTAGTATCGGCACCTACAATGAGCAGTTCTTC
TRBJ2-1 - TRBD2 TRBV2 CATREGSYNEQFF TGTGCCACCCGGGAGGGCTCCTACAATGAGCAGTTCTTC
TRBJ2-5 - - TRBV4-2 CASSRPLAAEIQETQYF TGTGCCAGCAGCCGACCTTTGGCAGCGGAGATACAGGAGACCCAGTACTTC
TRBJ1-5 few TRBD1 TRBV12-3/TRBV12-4 CASRRGTGQRQPQHF TGTGCCAGCAGACGCGGGACAGGGCAAAGGCAGCCCCAGCATTTT
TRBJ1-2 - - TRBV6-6 CASSYLGLVYGYTF TGTGCCAGCAGTTATTTAGGGCTTGTCTATGGCTACACCTTC
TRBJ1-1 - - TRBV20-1 CSARDLEYTEAFF TGCAGTGCTAGAGATCTCGAATACACTGAAGCTTTCTTT
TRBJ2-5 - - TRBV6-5 CASRAPFLEETQYF TGTGCCAGCAGGGCCCCGTTCCTCGAAGAGACCCAGTACTTC
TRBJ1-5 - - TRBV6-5 CASSYSPPGVDQPQHF TGTGCCAGCAGTTACTCGCCTCCGGGGGTCGATCAGCCCCAGCATTTT
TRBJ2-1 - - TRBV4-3 CASSQNRGNPYNEQFF TGCGCCAGCAGCCAAAATCGCGGGAACCCCTACAATGAGCAGTTCTTC
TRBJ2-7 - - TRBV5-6 CASSPTFGENYEQYF TGTGCCAGCAGTCCGACTTTCGGGGAAAACTACGAGCAGTACTTC
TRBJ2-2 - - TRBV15 CATSRASPGELFF TGTGCCACCAGCAGAGCTAGTCCCGGGGAGCTGTTTTTT
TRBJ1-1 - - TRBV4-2 CASSQDPSGLNTEAFF TGTGCCAGCAGCCAAGACCCCTCGGGGTTGAACACTGAAGCTTTCTTT
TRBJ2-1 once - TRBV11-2 CASSSQFLGIGYEQFF TGTGCCAGCAGCTCCCAGTTTTTAGGGATCGGCTATGAGCAGTTCTTC
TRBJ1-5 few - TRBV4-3 CASSQDRGGGNQPQHF TGCGCCAGCAGCCAAGATAGGGGGGGAGGCAATCAGCCCCAGCATTTT
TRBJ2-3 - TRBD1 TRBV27 CASKMGQASPDTQYF TGTGCCAGCAAAATGGGACAGGCGTCCCCTGATACGCAGTATTTT
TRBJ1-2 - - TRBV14 CASSQDTWTDRGYGYTF TGTGCCAGCAGCCAAGATACTTGGACTGACCGAGGCTATGGCTACACCTTC
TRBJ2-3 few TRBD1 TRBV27 CASSLSIGTGGLVESTDTQYF TGTGCCAGCAGTTTATCCATTGGGACAGGGGGTCTTGTTGAGAGCACAGATACGCAGTATTTT
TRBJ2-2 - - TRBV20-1 CSAAGVFEAGELFF TGCAGTGCCGCAGGGGTTTTTGAAGCCGGGGAGCTGTTTTTT
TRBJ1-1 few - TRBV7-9 CASSDRGYRTEAFF TGTGCCAGCAGTGATCGGGGGTATCGGACTGAAGCTTTCTTT
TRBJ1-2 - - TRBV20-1 CSAPGHSDYGYTF TGTAGTGCCCCGGGACACTCGGACTATGGCTACACCTTC
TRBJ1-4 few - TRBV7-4 CASSLSDTTNEKLFF TGTGCCAGCAGCTTATCGGACACAACTAATGAAAAACTGTTTTTT
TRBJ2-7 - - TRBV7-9 CASSLPNYYEQYF TGTGCCAGCAGCTTACCAAATTACTACGAGCAGTACTTC
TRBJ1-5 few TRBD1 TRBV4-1 CASSQDRGTGRGNQPQHF TGCGCCAGCAGCCAAGATCGGGGGACAGGGAGAGGCAATCAGCCCCAGCATTTT
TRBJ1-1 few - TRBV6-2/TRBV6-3 CASSYSRQTEAFF TGTGCCAGCAGTTACTCGAGGCAAACTGAAGCTTTCTTT
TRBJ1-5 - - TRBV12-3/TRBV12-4 CASSPGGPSNQPQHF TGTGCCAGCAGTCCAGGCGGTCCCAGCAATCAGCCCCAGCATTTT
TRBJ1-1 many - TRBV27 CASSRGGGTEAFF TGTGCCAGCAGCCGCGGGGGGGGGACTGAAGCTTTCTTT
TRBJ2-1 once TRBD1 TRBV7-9 CASSPPRTGNDNEQFF TGTGCCAGCAGCCCCCCCCGGACAGGCAACGACAATGAGCAGTTCTTC
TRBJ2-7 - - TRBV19 CASSTTGYSYEQYF TGTGCCAGTAGTACCACGGGCTACTCCTACGAGCAGTACTTC
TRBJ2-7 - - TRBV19 CASSIGQDYYEQYF TGTGCCAGTAGTATTGGACAGGACTACTACGAGCAGTACTTC
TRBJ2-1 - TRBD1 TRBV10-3 CAISEGQGVNEQFF TGTGCCATCAGTGAAGGACAGGGAGTCAATGAGCAGTTCTTC